A selection of T cell receptor beta chains follows, all from one sample in a study of T-cell reconstitution after alpha-beta-depleted transplantation in children. One entry per CDR3 protein, called by TCRdb with MiXCR from the PCR reads. Among approximately 400,000 distinct CDR3 sequences listed, under 13% were seen once. The sample here was PBMCs from the stem cell graft donor, taken from the stem cell graft. These receptors were collected from a human donor who donated a stem cell graft to a child with acute myeloid leukemia. Each CDR3 is given with its conserved first and last residue. Each record gives: J gene, clone size, D gene, V gene, CDR3 DNA, CDR3 protein. The D gene is left open where the match is weak. Some rows mark clone size as missing; the rest say once, few, many or name a class of expanded clone.

J gene: TRBJ2-1; clone size: -; D gene: TRBD1; V gene: TRBV7-9; CDR3 DNA: TGTGCCAGCAGTCAACCCGCCGGGACAGGGCCCTACAATGAGCAGTTCTTC; CDR3 protein: CASSQPAGTGPYNEQFF
J gene: TRBJ2-7; clone size: few; D gene: -; V gene: TRBV29-1; CDR3 DNA: TGCAGCGTTGTTATCCTTTACGAGCAGTACTTC; CDR3 protein: CSVVILYEQYF
J gene: TRBJ2-2; clone size: -; D gene: -; V gene: TRBV28; CDR3 DNA: TGTGCCAGCAGTGGGCAGCGAGCGAACACCGGGGAGCTGTTTTTT; CDR3 protein: CASSGQRANTGELFF
J gene: TRBJ2-5; clone size: few; D gene: TRBD1; V gene: TRBV20-1; CDR3 DNA: TGCGGCAGGGGGCGCGGGGAGACCCAGTACTTC; CDR3 protein: CGRGRGETQYF
J gene: TRBJ1-2; clone size: -; D gene: TRBD1; V gene: TRBV23-1; CDR3 DNA: TGCGCCAGCAGTCAATCTATCGTACGAGGGACAGGGAATCATGGCTACACCTTC; CDR3 protein: CASSQSIVRGTGNHGYTF
J gene: TRBJ2-7; clone size: many; D gene: -; V gene: TRBV5-1; CDR3 DNA: TGTGCCAGCAGCTTAAGTCAGGGGCCGTACGAGCAGTACTTC; CDR3 protein: CASSLSQGPYEQYF
J gene: TRBJ2-7; clone size: many; D gene: TRBD2; V gene: TRBV20-1; CDR3 DNA: TGCAGTGCTAAATTAGCGGGAAAGTACGAGCAGTACTTC; CDR3 protein: CSAKLAGKYEQYF
J gene: TRBJ2-7; clone size: few; D gene: TRBD1; V gene: TRBV5-1; CDR3 DNA: TGCGCCAGCAGTGTGACAGGGAGCATCTCCTACGAGCAGTACTTC; CDR3 protein: CASSVTGSISYEQYF
J gene: TRBJ2-3; clone size: -; D gene: -; V gene: TRBV3-1; CDR3 DNA: TGTGCCAGCAGCCAAGAGGCGCCCACAGATACGCAGTATTTT; CDR3 protein: CASSQEAPTDTQYF
J gene: TRBJ2-7; clone size: few; D gene: -; V gene: TRBV29-1; CDR3 DNA: TGCAGCGTTACCGGCGCGCGCCACGAGCAGTACTTC; CDR3 protein: CSVTGARHEQYF
J gene: TRBJ2-3; clone size: -; D gene: TRBD2; V gene: TRBV4-2; CDR3 DNA: TGTGCCAGCAGCCAGACTAGCGGGGGGGCAGATACGCAGTATTTT; CDR3 protein: CASSQTSGGADTQYF
J gene: TRBJ2-7; clone size: once; D gene: TRBD2; V gene: TRBV29-1; CDR3 DNA: TGCAGCGTTGACAAGGCGGCTAGCGGGACATACGAGCAGTACTTC; CDR3 protein: CSVDKAASGTYEQYF
J gene: TRBJ2-5; clone size: -; D gene: TRBD2; V gene: TRBV15; CDR3 DNA: TGTGCCACCAGCAGAGGGGGAGTTGGACTAGGAGTCGAGACCCAGTACTTC; CDR3 protein: CATSRGGVGLGVETQYF
J gene: TRBJ2-1; clone size: -; D gene: TRBD2; V gene: TRBV5-1; CDR3 DNA: TGCGCCAGCAGCTCGGGACTAGCGGGAAGGGTTGAGCAGTTCTTC; CDR3 protein: CASSSGLAGRVEQFF
J gene: TRBJ1-1; clone size: many; D gene: -; V gene: TRBV7-2; CDR3 DNA: TGTGCCAGCAGCGCCCAACAGGGGAACACTGAAGCTTTCTTT; CDR3 protein: CASSAQQGNTEAFF
J gene: TRBJ2-7; clone size: few; D gene: -; V gene: TRBV5-6; CDR3 DNA: TGTGCCAGCAGCAAGGACCGCTACGAGCAGTACTTC; CDR3 protein: CASSKDRYEQYF
J gene: TRBJ1-4; clone size: few; D gene: -; V gene: TRBV9; CDR3 DNA: TGTGCCAGCAGCGTAGGGTCTCCACCAGATAAACTGTTTTTT; CDR3 protein: CASSVGSPPDKLFF
J gene: TRBJ1-3; clone size: few; D gene: -; V gene: TRBV7-6; CDR3 DNA: TGTGCCAGCATTTGGGGGGCACACACCATATATTTT; CDR3 protein: CASIWGAHTIYF
J gene: TRBJ2-1; clone size: many; D gene: -; V gene: TRBV5-1; CDR3 DNA: TGCGCCAGCAGCTTGGGGGACTACAATGAGCAGTTCTTC; CDR3 protein: CASSLGDYNEQFF
J gene: TRBJ2-5; clone size: few; D gene: TRBD2; V gene: TRBV20-1; CDR3 DNA: TGCAGTGCGCCGACTAGCGGGGGGGCCCGAGAGACCCAGTACTTC; CDR3 protein: CSAPTSGGARETQYF
J gene: TRBJ1-5; clone size: -; D gene: TRBD1; V gene: TRBV27; CDR3 DNA: TGTGCCAGCAGACCTGGGGCAGGGGGAAGGAGAAATCAGCCCCAGCATTTT; CDR3 protein: CASRPGAGGRRNQPQHF
J gene: TRBJ2-5; clone size: -; D gene: TRBD2; V gene: TRBV4-1; CDR3 DNA: TGCGCCAGCAGCCAAGAAACGGTAGGGACTACCCTTGAAGCGACCCAGTACTTC; CDR3 protein: CASSQETVGTTLEATQYF
J gene: TRBJ2-1; clone size: few; D gene: -; V gene: TRBV5-5; CDR3 DNA: TGTGCCAGCAGCTTGGGCCCAGCCAGCTCCTACAATGAGCAGTTCTTC; CDR3 protein: CASSLGPASSYNEQFF
J gene: TRBJ2-7; clone size: many; D gene: -; V gene: TRBV7-9; CDR3 DNA: TGTGCCAGCAGCTTAAAAACCTACGAGCAGTACTTC; CDR3 protein: CASSLKTYEQYF
J gene: TRBJ1-5; clone size: few; D gene: -; V gene: TRBV27; CDR3 DNA: TGTGCCAGCAAAATAGGGGCAGGGGACCAGCCCCAGCATTTT; CDR3 protein: CASKIGAGDQPQHF
J gene: TRBJ2-1; clone size: many; D gene: TRBD1; V gene: TRBV7-9; CDR3 DNA: TGTGCCAGCAGCCAACAGGGGGCGAGACGGAATGAGCAGTTCTTC; CDR3 protein: CASSQQGARRNEQFF
J gene: TRBJ2-7; clone size: -; D gene: TRBD1; V gene: TRBV7-7; CDR3 DNA: TGTGCTAGCAGCGCCCGACAGGGCTCCGAGCAGTACTTC; CDR3 protein: CASSARQGSEQYF
J gene: TRBJ1-1; clone size: many; D gene: -; V gene: TRBV20-1; CDR3 DNA: TGCAGTGCTAGAGGGGAGGTCGGCGACTCCTTC; CDR3 protein: CSARGEVGDSF
J gene: TRBJ2-3; clone size: few; D gene: TRBD1; V gene: TRBV7-2; CDR3 DNA: TGTGCCAGCAGCGAGCGACAGGGTGCAGATACGCAGTATTTT; CDR3 protein: CASSERQGADTQYF
J gene: TRBJ2-3; clone size: -; D gene: -; V gene: TRBV20-1; CDR3 DNA: TGCAGTGCTAGTTTTTTATCCCCCTCCACAGATACGCAGTATTTT; CDR3 protein: CSASFLSPSTDTQYF
J gene: TRBJ1-5; clone size: few; D gene: -; V gene: TRBV4-2; CDR3 DNA: TGTGCCAGCAGCCAAGATTTTTCCGGCAATCAGCCCCAGCATTTT; CDR3 protein: CASSQDFSGNQPQHF
J gene: TRBJ2-2; clone size: few; D gene: -; V gene: TRBV10-3; CDR3 DNA: TGTGCCATCAGTGAGTGGCAGAACACCGGGGAGCTGTTTTTT; CDR3 protein: CAISEWQNTGELFF
J gene: TRBJ2-5; clone size: -; D gene: -; V gene: TRBV10-3; CDR3 DNA: TGTGCCATCAGCATGACAGGCAAAGAGACCCAGTACTTC; CDR3 protein: CAISMTGKETQYF